Listed here are 25 T cell receptor beta chains from one sample, sequenced in a study of blood T cell repertoires in COVID-19. Using immunoSEQ multiplex PCR, the repertoire was profiled, and TCRdb retains in-frame clones only, with some absent. The sample comprises under 300,000 clones, 88% of which are singletons, and around 0.99% rests with the top ten. Sequenced sample: peripheral blood. The receptors originated from a woman in her thirties or forties who had recovered from COVID-19.

The chain uses TRBV29-1 and TRBJ2-7, with 10 positions matching TRBD1. Germline V gene data show CDR1 as SQVTM and CDR2 as ANQGSEA. The ends lost 8 bases at V and 6 bases at J; junction bases unmatched: 7. This CDR3 has 12 residues. CDR3 protein: CSISGTGVEQYF. The CDR3 region has the DNA TGCAGCATCTCCGGGACAGGGGTCGAGCAGTACTTC.

CDR3 coding DNA: TGTGCCAGTAGCCCGGGCGGGGCCCTCGGGGCCTATGGCTACACCTTC. Translation gives CASSPGGALGAYGYTF. The V gene is TRBV19, the J gene TRBJ1-2; tentatively, D is TRBD1 (5 bases). Germline CDR1 is LNHDA and CDR2 is SQIVND (reference sequence). V was cut by 6 bases and J by 4 bases, with 21 bases left in between. This CDR3 comprises 16 residues.

The rearrangement uses TRBV7-2 and TRBJ1-6; D possibly corresponds to TRBD1 (5 bases). The germline V gene has CDR1 SGHTA and CDR2 FQGNSA. Trimming removed 1 base from V and 9 bases from J, with 13 bases in between. This CDR3 has 15 residues. Written as DNA, the CDR3 is TGTGCCAGCAGCTTAGGTGCAGGGTTGGGTTCACCCCTCCACTTT. It yields the protein CASSLGAGLGSPLHF.

The rearrangement uses TRBV4-1 and TRBJ1-5, with 8 bases matching TRBD1. Per the germline V gene, CDR1 is MGHRA and CDR2 is YSYEKL. V was pared by 3 bases and J by 0 bases, with 7 bases of the junction left unmatched. CDR3 size: 17 residues. CDR3 protein: CASSQGTGPYSNQPQHF. Written as DNA, the CDR3 is TGCGCCAGCAGCCAGGGGACAGGCCCATATAGCAATCAGCCCCAGCATTTT.

V gene TRBV28 combines with J gene TRBJ2-3; D gene ambiguous. CDR1 is MDHEN and CDR2 is SYDVKM in the germline V gene. The V end was cut by 7 bases, the J end by 0 bases, with 8 bases between. The CDR3 consists of 13 residues. CDR3 sequence reads: CASNGDSTDTQYF. DNA for the CDR3: TGTGCCAGCAACGGAGATAGCACAGATACGCAGTATTTT.

The chain joins TRBV9 to TRBJ1-2; no definite D call. V was pared by 4 bases and J by 2 bases, with 15 bases between. The germline V gene has CDR1 SGDLS and CDR2 YYNGEE. This CDR3 is 15 amino acids long. CDR3 sequence (DNA): TGTGCCAGCAGCCACGTCGGGGATCCCAACTATGGCTACACCTTC. Translation: CASSHVGDPNYGYTF.

This clone was seen a handful of times. This chain's CDR3 is CASSASGASGEQFF. Here the CDR3 DNA reads TGTGCCAGCAGCGCTAGCGGAGCGTCTGGTGAGCAGTTCTTC. The J gene is TRBJ2-1, the V gene TRBV7-9, with 7 positions matching TRBD2. The germline V gene has CDR1 SEHNR and CDR2 FQNEAQ (reference sequence). The CDR3 sequence is 14 residues long. V lost 5 bases to trimming and J lost 9 bases; unmatched junction nucleotides: 10.

The gene calls are TRBV9 and TRBJ1-2, with D unresolved. The germline gives CDR1 SGDLS, CDR2 YYNGEE. This CDR3 spans 12 amino acids. V was cut by 3 bases and J by 4 bases, with 7 bases left in between. CDR3 region: CASSAGVYGYTF. The DNA for the CDR3 is TGTGCCAGCAGCGCCGGGGTCTATGGCTACACCTTC.

This chain connects TRBV6-2 or TRBV6-3 to TRBJ1-2; no clear D. V lost 4 bases to trimming and J lost 4 bases, with 13 bases between them. Germline V gene sequence: CDR1 MNHEY, CDR2 SVGEGT. CDR3 size: 14 residues. Here the CDR3 DNA reads TGTGCCAGCAGTTGGGCAGCATCCCTCTATGGCTACACCTTC. This gives the protein CASSWAASLYGYTF.

CDR3 loop: CASTEGLAGVLVEQYF. CDR3 bases: TGTGCCAGCACCGAGGGACTAGCGGGAGTACTTGTCGAGCAGTACTTC. V is TRBV5-6 and J is TRBJ2-7; 14 bases map to TRBD2. In germline, CDR1 is SGHDT, CDR2 YYEEEE. This CDR3 is 16 amino acids long. Trimming cost V 6 bases and J 6 bases; bases outside gene matches: 11.

The V call is TRBV3-1 (or the pseudogene TRBV3-2), the J call TRBJ1-3; TRBD1 matches 7 bases. Germline values: CDR1 LGHDT, CDR2 YNNKEL (reference sequence). CDR3 length equals 16 residues. V shed 2 bases and J 4 bases; nucleotides not matched to a gene: 8. CDR3 sequence (DNA): TGTGCCAGCAGCCAATTGTCAGGGGGACCCGGAAACACCATATATTTT. Protein product: CASSQLSGGPGNTIYF.

This clone was observed a single time. The J gene is TRBJ2-1, the V gene TRBV9; a possible D gene is TRBD2 (7 bases). V shed 7 bases and J shed 6 bases, with 20 bases lying between them. Germline CDR1 SGDLS, CDR2 YYNGEE. The CDR3 covers 15 residues. The CDR3 DNA reads TGTGCCAGCGCCGAATCCCGGGGGGCGGGCAATGAGCAGTTCTTC. It encodes CASAESRGAGNEQFF.

The chain couples TRBV6-5 to TRBJ1-1, with D uncertain. Between the trimmed V and J ends, which lost 5 bases and 4 bases, there was a span of 8 bases. Germline CDR1 and CDR2: MNHEY and SVGAGI. There are 12 residues in the CDR3. CDR3 sequence: CASSPTSTEAFF. The CDR3 bases are TGTGCCAGCAGTCCGACTAGCACTGAAGCTTTCTTT.

V is TRBV5-6 and J is TRBJ1-1; 10 positions match TRBD1. Trimming cost V 6 bases and J 1 base; bases outside gene matches: 9. CDR3 length equals 16 residues. Germline V gene sequence: CDR1 SGHDT, CDR2 YYEEEE. The CDR3 region has the DNA TGTGCCAGCATCTGGGGGACAGGGGCTCAGAACACTGAAGCTTTCTTT. Translating it yields CASIWGTGAQNTEAFF.

The chain has TRBV7-9 and TRBJ2-5; 7 bases agree with TRBD2. Germline V gives CDR1 SEHNR, CDR2 FQNEAQ (reference sequence). Trimming took 5 bases from V and 1 from J; bases not matched to a gene: 10. There are 16 residues in the CDR3. The CDR3 DNA is TGTGCCAGCAGCCCCCGGGTAGCGGGCCTCCAAGAGACCCAGTACTTC. Encoded protein: CASSPRVAGLQETQYF. The full variable domain, with the rest looked up from reference TRBV7-9 and TRBJ2-5, is DTGVSQNPRHKITKRGQNVTFRCDPISEHNRLYWYRQTLGQGPEFLTYFQNEAQLEKSRLLSDRFSAERPKGSFSTLEIQRTEQGDSAMYLCASSPRVAGLQETQYFGPGTRLLVL.

The chain employs TRBV6-5 and TRBJ2-5; 9 nucleotides agree with TRBD1. Germline values: CDR1 MNHEY, CDR2 SVGAGI. The CDR3 sequence is 14 residues long. J lost 5 bases, V lost 10 bases, and 11 bases had no gene match. CDR3 region: CATLYRGLRETQYF. The CDR3 bases are TGTGCCACCTTATACAGGGGGCTTAGGGAGACCCAGTACTTC.

The rearrangement uses TRBV2 and TRBJ2-7, with D possibly TRBD1 on 6 matching bases. V was pared by 5 bases and J by 2 bases, with 13 bases between. CDR3 length: 14 amino acids. Germline loops: CDR1 SNHLY, CDR2 FYNNEI. The CDR3 reads CASSQRQAPYEQYV. CDR3 coding DNA: TGTGCCAGCAGTCAAAGACAGGCCCCCTACGAGCAGTACGTC.

This rearrangement joins TRBV30 to TRBJ2-1, with D hard to call. Germline CDR1 and CDR2: GTSNPN and SVGIG (reference sequence). Between the trimmed V and J ends, which lost 3 bases and 6 bases, there was a span of 9 bases. This CDR3 has 12 residues. The CDR3 loop reads CAWRPLGNEQFF. The CDR3 DNA is TGTGCCTGGAGGCCCCTAGGCAATGAGCAGTTCTTC. Together with reference TRBV30 and TRBJ2-1, the CDR3 gives the full variable domain: SQTIHQWPATLVQPVGSPLSLECTVEGTSNPNLYWYRQAAGRGLQLLFYSVGIGQISSEVPQNLSASRPQDRQFILSSKKLLLSDSGFYLCAWRPLGNEQFFGPGTRLTVL.

V gene TRBV2 combines with J gene TRBJ2-2; 7 bases are a match to TRBD2. The CDR3 is made up of 16 amino acids. In germline, CDR1 is SNHLY, CDR2 FYNNEI. Losses at the gene ends were 4 bases for V and 5 bases for J; bases not matched to a gene: 10. This chain's CDR3 is CASSGLWEGRTGELFF. The CDR3 region has the DNA TGTGCCAGCAGTGGGTTGTGGGAGGGCCGGACCGGGGAGCTGTTTTTT.

The chain employs TRBV7-6 and TRBJ1-5; 7 bases match TRBD1. With V trimmed by 5 bases and J by 0 bases, 10 bases remained unmatched. Germline loops: CDR1 SGHVS, CDR2 FNYEAQ. The CDR3 is 17 residues long. The CDR3 nucleotides are TGTGCCAGCAGCCAACGGGGGGGACAGCCTAGCAATCAGCCCCAGCATTTT. Protein: CASSQRGGQPSNQPQHF.

V is TRBV18 and J is TRBJ2-3; tentative D call: TRBD2 (5 bases). Germline loops: CDR1 KGHSH, CDR2 LQKENI. The CDR3 totals 15 residues. Trimming took off 3 bases at V and 1 base at J, with 11 bases between the two ends. The CDR3 reads CASSPRALGTDTQYF. CDR3 DNA: TGTGCCAGCTCACCGAGGGCCCTGGGCACAGATACGCAGTATTTT.

The rearrangement uses TRBV6-6 and TRBJ2-7, with 9 bases fitting TRBD1. This CDR3 is 16 amino acids long. The germline gives CDR1 MNHNY, CDR2 SVGAGI (reference sequence). The junction had 11 bases not matched to a gene; V was cut back by 2 bases and J by 6 bases. CDR3 coding DNA: TGTGCCAGCAGTTACACGGCCGGGACAGGGTTGTTCGAGCAGTACTTC. Translated, it gives CASSYTAGTGLFEQYF.

Concerning this clone itself: Other nucleotide sequences in the sample specify the same CDR3. The chain uses TRBV18 and TRBJ2-5, with D unresolved. V was trimmed by 1 base and J by 1 base, leaving 7 bases between them. CDR1 KGHSH and CDR2 LQKENI come from the germline V gene. This CDR3 has 14 residues. The CDR3 reads CASSPRQVQETQYF. The CDR3 DNA reads TGTGCCAGCTCACCACGTCAGGTCCAAGAGACCCAGTACTTC.

The count of this clone is one. The chain is built from TRBV5-1 and TRBJ2-3, with TRBD2 identical over 9 bases. Germline CDR1 reads SGHRS; CDR2 reads YFSETQ. The CDR3 runs to 16 residues. V lost 4 bases, J lost 5 bases, and 11 bases stayed unmatched. The DNA for the CDR3 is TGCGCCAGCAGCCCGGGGGTTAGCGGGAGTTTAGATACGCAGTATTTT. It is translated as CASSPGVSGSLDTQYF.

The chain joins TRBV18 to TRBJ2-1, with 8 bases fitting TRBD2. The CDR3 has 13 residues. Germline loops: CDR1 KGHSH, CDR2 LQKENI. J gave up 9 bases and V 3 bases, and 4 bases lay outside the gene matches. The CDR3, as DNA: TGTGCCAGCTCACCGGCCGCGGGGGGTGAGCAGTTCTTC. Translated, it gives CASSPAAGGEQFF.